Detailed here is one T cell receptor (beta chain). CDR1 and CDR2 (germline): SGHDN, FVKESK. CDR3 size: 14 residues. Between the trimmed V and J ends, which lost 0 bases and 5 bases, there was a span of 10 bases. The data are from a study of T cell changes during pregnancy in multiple sclerosis. The data were produced by immunoSEQ multiplex PCR, yet TCRdb's version contains in-frame clones alone and is incomplete. The sample lists tens of thousands of clones; 80% to 95% were seen once. This rearrangement joins TRBV14 to TRBJ1-1, with D possibly TRBD1 on 5 matching bases. This TCR came from a female donor with multiple sclerosis, enrolled in a pregnancy study. The specimen was peripheral blood, collected in the first trimester of pregnancy. The CDR3 DNA follows: TGTGCCAGCAGCCAAGAACGGGGGTTTACTGAAGCTTTCTTT. Encoded protein: CASSQERGFTEAFF.